This T cell receptor beta chain is from a study of identical twins. TCRdb re-called the 5' RACE reads with MiXCR, one entry per CDR3 protein. The sample shows just under 650,000 distinct CDR3 sequences, about 7.6% of them seen only once. The sample holds many counts of this clonotype. The same data also went into a second study, on yellow fever vaccine responses in identical twins.

The specimen was PBMCs. This receptor was obtained from a woman aged 18 to 35 in good health.

DNA of the CDR3: TGCGCCAGCAGCCAAGATGCAGGACAGAACCCCCAAGAGACCCAGTACTTC. Its protein is CASSQDAGQNPQETQYF. V and J are TRBV4-1 and TRBJ2-5; D might be TRBD1 (6 bases). V lost 0 bases and J 1 base, leaving 15 bases between the germline ends. The CDR3 sequence is 17 residues long. The V gene's germline CDR1 is MGHRA and CDR2 YSYEKL.